Listed below are T cell receptor beta chains from one sample, sequenced in a study of beta chain features in type 1 diabetes. TCRdb's copy holds only in-frame clones and misses some; the assay was immunoSEQ multiplex PCR. The sample carries about 150,000 clones, around 8% recorded once. Material: central memory CD4+ T cells from blood. These receptors were collected from a man in his late teens or twenties in good health. Both conserved end residues are part of each CDR3. The D gene is left open where the match is weak. A row's size may be missing; if present it is once, few, many or a size class.

d_call	v_call	clone_size	cdr3_aa
.	TRBV30	few	CAWDSQRDSPLHF
.	TRBV28	few	CATRTESSYNEQFF
TRBD2	TRBV30	.	CAWGEGINTGELFF
TRBD2	TRBV7-7	few	CASSTSGGSNEQFF
.	TRBV19	.	CASSISGGQPQHF
TRBD2	TRBV10-3	.	CAISDKGTSGSLRETQYF
TRBD1	TRBV29-1	.	CSVESGQGRTQYF
TRBD2	TRBV14	.	CASSQRLAGGQETQYF
TRBD1	TRBV23-1	few	CASSHQRRQGYEQYF
.	TRBV9	.	CASSATRGAEQFF
TRBD1	TRBV6-6	.	CASSYGTGANTEAFF
.	TRBV5-5	.	CASSFSVGETQYF
TRBD2	TRBV14	many	CASSQGLAGGHSDEQFF
.	TRBV10-3	few	CAIRDTSYEQYF
.	TRBV11-2	few	CASSLDPSRAATQYF
.	TRBV5-1	.	CASSLGRLAAEAFF
.	TRBV7-3	.	CASSQGVNTEAFF
TRBD2	TRBV5-1	few	CASSLAGGRTGELFF
.	TRBV20-1	few	CSARNFQGQHF
TRBD1	TRBV28	.	CASSQLLFKDRVNQPQHF
TRBD1	TRBV7-3	.	CASSPQGGGTEAFF
TRBD2	TRBV4-3	few	CASSQDTTSGGYEQYF
TRBD2	TRBV7-9	few	CASSLGLAEFQETQYF
TRBD1	TRBV2	few	CASIGTGGAEGPQHF
TRBD2	TRBV7-3	few	CASSLGGRAVDEQFF
TRBD1	TRBV30	few	CAWSVLTGANEKLFF
.	TRBV5-1	.	CASSLGRANEKLFF
.	TRBV29-1	many	CSVEERGISYEQYF
TRBD2	TRBV30	many	CAWSPGLAGLQYF
.	TRBV28	many	CASSRRQTGYTF